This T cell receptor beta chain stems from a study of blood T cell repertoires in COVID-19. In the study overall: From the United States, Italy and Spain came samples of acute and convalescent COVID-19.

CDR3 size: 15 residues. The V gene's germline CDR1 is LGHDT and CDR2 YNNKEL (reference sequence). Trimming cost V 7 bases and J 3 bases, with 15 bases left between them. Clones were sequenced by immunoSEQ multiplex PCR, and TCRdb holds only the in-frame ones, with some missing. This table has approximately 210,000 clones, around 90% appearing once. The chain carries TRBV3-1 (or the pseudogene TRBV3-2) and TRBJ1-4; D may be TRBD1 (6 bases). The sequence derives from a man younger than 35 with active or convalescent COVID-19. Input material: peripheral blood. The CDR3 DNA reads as TGTGCCAGCAAAAGACAGGATTCGGCTAATGAAAAACTGTTTTTT. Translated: CASKRQDSANEKLFF.